This is a list of T cell receptor beta chains from one sample in a study of T cell changes during pregnancy in multiple sclerosis. Clones were read by immunoSEQ multiplex PCR, and TCRdb kept only the in-frame ones, dropping some. The table lists roughly 42,000 clones, more than 85% of them singletons, with 0.5% in the top ten. This material consisted of CD4+ T cells from peripheral blood mononuclear cells, taken in the second trimester of pregnancy. The receptor set was obtained from a female donor in good health, enrolled as a control in a pregnancy study. Both conserved end residues are part of each CDR3. A D gene is named only where the DNA matches it firmly. The size field is filled for only some rows; it gives once, few, many or a size class.

NA | TRBD2 | TRBJ2-7 | TRBV18 | CASSPRGLAGATGSYEQYF | TGTGCCAGCTCACCTAGGGGACTAGCGGGAGCCACGGGCTCCTACGAGCAGTACTTC
NA | TRBD1 | TRBJ1-2 | TRBV30 | CAWGTGYGYTF | TGTGCCTGGGGGACAGGCTATGGCTACACCTTC
once | NA | TRBJ2-6 | TRBV5-1 | CASSRRTISGANVLTF | TGCGCCAGCAGCCGGAGAACTATCTCTGGGGCCAACGTCCTGACTTTC
NA | TRBD2 | TRBJ2-3 | TRBV4-3 | CASSRSSGSTDTQYF | TGCGCCAGCAGCCGGAGTAGCGGGAGCACAGATACGCAGTATTTT
NA | NA | TRBJ2-7 | TRBV28 | CASSLERRTNSYEQYF | TGTGCCAGCAGTTTAGAGAGAAGGACTAACTCCTACGAGCAGTACTTC
NA | NA | TRBJ2-7 | TRBV29-1 | CSVGRPGTFNEQYF | TGCAGCGTGGGGCGTCCGGGTACGTTCAACGAGCAGTACTTC
NA | NA | TRBJ1-2 | TRBV7-9 | CASSLFVGEDYGYTF | TGTGCCAGCAGCTTATTCGTTGGGGAGGACTATGGCTACACCTTC
NA | TRBD1 | TRBJ1-2 | TRBV5-6 | CANDPLTTGGAYGYTF | TGTGCCAACGATCCACTAACGACAGGGGGGGCCTATGGCTACACCTTC
NA | NA | TRBJ1-4 | TRBV9 | CASSPQSDEKLFF | TGTGCCAGCAGCCCCCAGTCTGATGAAAAACTGTTTTTT
NA | NA | TRBJ1-2 | TRBV6-1 | CASREVRGTGSYGYTF | TGTGCCAGCAGAGAAGTCCGGGGGACTGGGTCCTATGGCTACACCTTC
NA | NA | TRBJ2-7 | TRBV18 | CASSPLEGGEQYF | TGTGCCAGCTCACCACTGGAAGGGGGAGAGCAGTACTTC
NA | TRBD2 | TRBJ2-7 | TRBV6-1 | CASSRERGGSYEQYF | TGTGCCAGCAGTCGAGAGCGGGGGGGCTCCTACGAGCAGTACTTC
NA | NA | TRBJ2-6 | TRBV27 | CASSLSQGPGANVLTF | TGTGCCAGCAGTTTATCTCAGGGTCCTGGGGCCAACGTCCTGACTTTC
NA | NA | TRBJ1-2 | TRBV7-3 | CASSFGQHYGYTF | TGTGCCAGCAGCTTTGGGCAGCACTATGGCTACACCTTC
NA | TRBD2 | TRBJ2-3 | TRBV4-2 | CASSQVTSGGTSTDTQYF | TGTGCCAGCAGCCAAGTGACTAGCGGGGGGACGAGCACAGATACGCAGTATTTT
NA | TRBD1 | TRBJ2-5 | TRBV15 | CATSRGQGGTQYF | TGTGCCACCAGCAGAGGACAGGGTGGGACCCAGTACTTC
NA | NA | TRBJ2-2 | TRBV19 | CASSGGTSLGGELFF | TGTGCCAGTAGTGGGGGGACCTCACTGGGGGGGGAGCTGTTTTTT
NA | NA | TRBJ2-7 | TRBV28 | CASKSRYEQYF | TGTGCCAGCAAGTCGAGATACGAGCAGTACTTC
NA | NA | TRBJ1-2 | TRBV5-3 | CARSSAYGGFARRGYTF | TGTGCCAGAAGCTCGGCCTACGGGGGGTTCGCTCGTCGGGGCTACACCTTC
NA | NA | TRBJ1-4 | TRBV27 | CASSPTYRDNIGKLFF | TGTGCCAGCAGTCCCACATACAGGGATAATATCGGAAAACTGTTTTTT
NA | NA | TRBJ2-3 | TRBV7-3 | CASSPGFADTQYF | TGTGCCAGCAGCCCAGGCTTTGCAGATACGCAGTATTTT
NA | NA | TRBJ2-2 | TRBV2 | CASRFRGANTGELFF | TGTGCCAGCAGGTTCAGGGGAGCGAACACCGGGGAGCTGTTTTTT
NA | NA | TRBJ2-3 | TRBV6-1 | CASSDGRRGSGADTQYF | TGTGCCAGCAGTGATGGGAGGCGAGGGTCGGGGGCAGATACGCAGTATTTT
NA | TRBD1 | TRBJ2-7 | TRBV14 | CASSQERTGEVYEQYF | TGTGCCAGCAGCCAAGAGAGGACAGGTGAAGTCTACGAGCAGTACTTC
NA | NA | TRBJ1-2 | TRBV5-1 | CASSLGTFANYGYTF | TGCGCCAGCAGCTTGGGGACATTTGCTAACTATGGCTACACCTTC
NA | NA | TRBJ1-1 | TRBV18 | CASSSIQGLDTEAFF | TGTGCCAGCTCCAGCATCCAGGGATTGGACACTGAAGCTTTCTTT
NA | TRBD2 | TRBJ2-1 | TRBV15 | CATSRVPSSGSPHEQFF | TGTGCCACCAGCAGAGTCCCGTCTAGCGGGAGTCCCCATGAGCAGTTCTTC
few | TRBD1 | TRBJ1-2 | TRBV2 | CASSVGQADTF | TGTGCCAGCAGCGTGGGACAGGCCGACACCTTC
once | TRBD2 | TRBJ2-7 | TRBV7-2 | CASSFKLAAYEQYF | TGTGCCAGCAGCTTTAAACTAGCGGCCTACGAGCAGTACTTC
NA | NA | TRBJ1-2 | TRBV10-3 | CAISETGDNYGYTF | TGTGCCATCAGTGAGACGGGAGACAACTATGGCTACACCTTC
NA | TRBD1 | TRBJ1-6 | TRBV15 | CATSRGQVQALGSPLHF | TGTGCCACCAGCAGGGGACAGGTTCAGGCTCTCGGGTCACCCCTCCACTTT
NA | TRBD2 | TRBJ2-2 | TRBV2 | CASRSSGGPNTGELFF | TGTGCCAGCAGGTCAAGCGGGGGGCCAAACACCGGGGAGCTGTTTTTT
NA | NA | TRBJ1-1 | TRBV11-2 | CASSLVAGLNTEAFF | TGTGCCAGCAGCTTAGTGGCGGGGCTGAACACTGAAGCTTTCTTT
NA | TRBD1 | TRBJ1-1 | TRBV5-5 | CASSVRGTGGITEAFF | TGTGCCAGCAGCGTGAGGGGGACAGGGGGGATCACTGAAGCTTTCTTT
NA | NA | TRBJ2-7 | TRBV18 | CASSPSQGYEQYF | TGTGCCAGCTCACCATCACAGGGCTACGAGCAGTACTTC
NA | TRBD2 | TRBJ2-7 | TRBV5-4 | CASSPLGAGGALYEQYF | TGTGCCAGCAGCCCCCTCGGAGCGGGAGGTGCTTTGTACGAGCAGTACTTC
NA | NA | TRBJ2-4 | TRBV15 | CATSRDNAIPEF | TGTGCCACCAGCAGAGATAACGCCATTCCCGAGTTC
NA | TRBD1 | TRBJ1-1 | TRBV18 | CASSLGQGKLDTEAFF | TGTGCCAGCTCACTCGGACAGGGGAAGTTAGACACTGAAGCTTTCTTT
NA | TRBD2 | TRBJ2-1 | TRBV28 | CASSPRAPASGSNNEQFF | TGTGCCAGCAGCCCGAGGGCCCCCGCTAGCGGCTCTAACAATGAGCAGTTCTTC
NA | TRBD2 | TRBJ2-3 | TRBV6-1 | CASSGLRESTDTQYF | TGTGCCAGCAGTGGTTTGCGGGAGAGCACAGATACGCAGTATTTT
once | NA | TRBJ2-5 | TRBV7-9 | CASSFSGTGETQYF | TGTGCCAGCAGCTTTTCAGGGACTGGAGAGACCCAGTACTTC
NA | TRBD2 | TRBJ2-1 | TRBV9 | CASSFHTSGDYNEQFF | TGTGCCAGCAGCTTCCACACTAGCGGGGACTACAATGAGCAGTTCTTC
NA | TRBD2 | TRBJ2-1 | TRBV7-8 | CASSLALAGYNEQFF | TGTGCCAGCAGCTTAGCACTAGCGGGTTACAATGAGCAGTTCTTC
NA | TRBD1 | TRBJ2-3 | TRBV5-1 | CASSSQGAGLDTQYF | TGCGCCAGCAGTTCCCAGGGGGCAGGGTTGGATACGCAGTATTTT
NA | NA | TRBJ1-2 | TRBV5-1 | CASIIGDRNYGYTF | TGCGCCAGCATAATCGGCGACAGAAACTATGGCTACACCTTC
NA | NA | TRBJ1-1 | TRBV21-1 | CASSKSEQPMNTEAFF | TGTGCCAGCAGCAAATCGGAACAGCCCATGAACACTGAAGCTTTCTTT
NA | TRBD2 | TRBJ2-2 | TRBV12-5 | CASSLALTSGDTGELFF | TGTGCTAGTTCCCTCGCCCTGACTAGCGGGGACACCGGGGAGCTGTTTTTT